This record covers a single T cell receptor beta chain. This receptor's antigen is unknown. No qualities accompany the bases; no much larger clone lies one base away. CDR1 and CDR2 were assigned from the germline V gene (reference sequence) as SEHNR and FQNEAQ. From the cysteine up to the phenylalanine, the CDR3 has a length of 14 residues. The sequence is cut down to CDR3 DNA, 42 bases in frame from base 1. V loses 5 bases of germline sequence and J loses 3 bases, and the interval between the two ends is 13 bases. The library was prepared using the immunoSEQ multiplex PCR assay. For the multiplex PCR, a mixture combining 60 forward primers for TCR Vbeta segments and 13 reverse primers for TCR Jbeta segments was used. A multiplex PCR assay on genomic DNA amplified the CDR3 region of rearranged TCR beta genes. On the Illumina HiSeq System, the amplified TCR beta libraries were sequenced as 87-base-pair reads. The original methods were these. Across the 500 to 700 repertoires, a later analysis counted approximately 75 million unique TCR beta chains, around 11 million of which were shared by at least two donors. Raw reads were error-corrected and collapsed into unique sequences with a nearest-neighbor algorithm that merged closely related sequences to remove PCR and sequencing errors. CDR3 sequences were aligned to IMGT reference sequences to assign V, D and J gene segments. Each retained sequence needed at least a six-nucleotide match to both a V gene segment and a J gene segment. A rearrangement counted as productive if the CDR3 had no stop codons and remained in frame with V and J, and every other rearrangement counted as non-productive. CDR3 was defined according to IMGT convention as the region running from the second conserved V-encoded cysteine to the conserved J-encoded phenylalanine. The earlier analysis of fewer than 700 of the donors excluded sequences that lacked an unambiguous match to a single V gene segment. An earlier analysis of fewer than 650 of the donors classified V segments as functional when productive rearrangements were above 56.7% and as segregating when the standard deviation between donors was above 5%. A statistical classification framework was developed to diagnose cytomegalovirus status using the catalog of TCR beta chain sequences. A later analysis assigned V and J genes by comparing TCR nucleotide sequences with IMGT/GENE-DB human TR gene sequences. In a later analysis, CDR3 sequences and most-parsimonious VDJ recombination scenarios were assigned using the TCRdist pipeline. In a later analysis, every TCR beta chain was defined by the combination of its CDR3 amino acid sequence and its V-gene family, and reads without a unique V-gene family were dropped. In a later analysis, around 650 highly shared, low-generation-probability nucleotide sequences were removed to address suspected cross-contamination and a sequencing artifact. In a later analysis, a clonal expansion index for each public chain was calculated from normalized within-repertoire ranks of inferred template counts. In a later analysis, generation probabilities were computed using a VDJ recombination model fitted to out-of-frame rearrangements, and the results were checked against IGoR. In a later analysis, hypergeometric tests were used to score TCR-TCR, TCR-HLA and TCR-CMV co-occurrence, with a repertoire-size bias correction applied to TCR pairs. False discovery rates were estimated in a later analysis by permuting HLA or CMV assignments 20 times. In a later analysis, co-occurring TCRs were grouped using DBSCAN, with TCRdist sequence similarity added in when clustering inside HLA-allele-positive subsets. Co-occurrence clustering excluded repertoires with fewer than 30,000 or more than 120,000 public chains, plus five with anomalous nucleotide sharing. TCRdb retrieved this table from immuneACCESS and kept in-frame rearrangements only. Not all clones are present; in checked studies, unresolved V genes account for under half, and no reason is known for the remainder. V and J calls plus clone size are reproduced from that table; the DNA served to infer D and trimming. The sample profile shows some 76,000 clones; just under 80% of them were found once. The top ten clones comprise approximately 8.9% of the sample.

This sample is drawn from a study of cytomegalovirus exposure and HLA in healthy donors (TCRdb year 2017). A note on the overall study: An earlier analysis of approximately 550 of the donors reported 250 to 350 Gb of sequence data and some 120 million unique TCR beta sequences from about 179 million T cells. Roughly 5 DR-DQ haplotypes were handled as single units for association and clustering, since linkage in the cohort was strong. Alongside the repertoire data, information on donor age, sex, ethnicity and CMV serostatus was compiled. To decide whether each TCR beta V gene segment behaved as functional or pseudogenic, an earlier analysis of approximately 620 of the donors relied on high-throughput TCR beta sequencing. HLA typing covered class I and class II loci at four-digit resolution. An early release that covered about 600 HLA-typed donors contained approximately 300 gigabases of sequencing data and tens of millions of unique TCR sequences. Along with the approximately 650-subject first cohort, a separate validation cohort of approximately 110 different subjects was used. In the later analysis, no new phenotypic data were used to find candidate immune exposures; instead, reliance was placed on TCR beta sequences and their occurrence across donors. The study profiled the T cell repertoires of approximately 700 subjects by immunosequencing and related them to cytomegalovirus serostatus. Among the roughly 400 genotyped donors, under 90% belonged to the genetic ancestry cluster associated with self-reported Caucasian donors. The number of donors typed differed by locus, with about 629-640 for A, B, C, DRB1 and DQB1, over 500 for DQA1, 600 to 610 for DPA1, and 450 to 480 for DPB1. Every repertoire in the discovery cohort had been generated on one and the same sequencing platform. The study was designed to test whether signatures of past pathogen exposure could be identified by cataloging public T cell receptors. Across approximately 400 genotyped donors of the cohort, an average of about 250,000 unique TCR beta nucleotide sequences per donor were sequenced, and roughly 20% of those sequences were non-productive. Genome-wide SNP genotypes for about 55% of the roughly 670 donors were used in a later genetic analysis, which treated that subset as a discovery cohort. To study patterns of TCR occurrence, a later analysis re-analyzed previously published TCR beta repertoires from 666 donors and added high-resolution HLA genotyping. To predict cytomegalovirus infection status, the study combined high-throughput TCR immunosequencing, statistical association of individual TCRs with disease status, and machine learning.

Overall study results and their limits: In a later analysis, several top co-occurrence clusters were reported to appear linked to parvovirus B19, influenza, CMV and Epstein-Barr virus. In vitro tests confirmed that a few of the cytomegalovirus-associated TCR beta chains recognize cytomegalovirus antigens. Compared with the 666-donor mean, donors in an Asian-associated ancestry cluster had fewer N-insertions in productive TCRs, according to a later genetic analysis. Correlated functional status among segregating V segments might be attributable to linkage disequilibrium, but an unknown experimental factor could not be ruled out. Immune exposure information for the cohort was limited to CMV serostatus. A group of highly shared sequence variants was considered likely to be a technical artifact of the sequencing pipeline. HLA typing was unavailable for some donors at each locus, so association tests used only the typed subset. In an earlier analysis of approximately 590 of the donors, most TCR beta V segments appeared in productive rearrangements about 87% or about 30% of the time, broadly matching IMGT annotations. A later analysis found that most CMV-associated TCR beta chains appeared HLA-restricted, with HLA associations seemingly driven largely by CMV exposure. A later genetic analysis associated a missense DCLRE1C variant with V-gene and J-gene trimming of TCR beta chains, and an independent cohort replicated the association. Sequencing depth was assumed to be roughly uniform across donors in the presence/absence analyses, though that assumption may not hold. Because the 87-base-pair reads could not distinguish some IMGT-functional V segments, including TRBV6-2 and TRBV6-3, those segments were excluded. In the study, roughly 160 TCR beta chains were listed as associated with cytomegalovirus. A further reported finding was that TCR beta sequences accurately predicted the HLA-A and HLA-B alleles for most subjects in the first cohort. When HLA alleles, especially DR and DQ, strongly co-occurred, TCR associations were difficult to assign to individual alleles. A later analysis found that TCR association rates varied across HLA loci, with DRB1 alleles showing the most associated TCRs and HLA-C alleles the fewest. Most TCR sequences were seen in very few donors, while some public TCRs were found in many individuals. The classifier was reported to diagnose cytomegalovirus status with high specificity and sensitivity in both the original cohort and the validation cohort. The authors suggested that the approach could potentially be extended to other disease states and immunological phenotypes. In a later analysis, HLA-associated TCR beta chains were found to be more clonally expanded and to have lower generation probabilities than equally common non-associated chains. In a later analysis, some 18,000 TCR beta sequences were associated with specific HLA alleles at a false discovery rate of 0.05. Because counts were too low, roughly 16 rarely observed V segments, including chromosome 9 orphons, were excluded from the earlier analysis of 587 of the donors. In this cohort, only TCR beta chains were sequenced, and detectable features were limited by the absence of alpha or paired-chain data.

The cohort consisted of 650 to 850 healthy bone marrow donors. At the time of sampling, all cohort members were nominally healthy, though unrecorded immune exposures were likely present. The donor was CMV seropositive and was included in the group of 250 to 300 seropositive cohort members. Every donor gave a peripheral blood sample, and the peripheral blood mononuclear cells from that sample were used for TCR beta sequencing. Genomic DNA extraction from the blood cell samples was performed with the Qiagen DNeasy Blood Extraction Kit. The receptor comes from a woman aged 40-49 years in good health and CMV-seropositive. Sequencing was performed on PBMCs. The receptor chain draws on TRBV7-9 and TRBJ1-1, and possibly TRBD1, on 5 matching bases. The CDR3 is CASSRERGYTEAFF. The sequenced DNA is TGTGCCAGCAGCCGAGAAAGGGGCTACACTGAAGCTTTCTTT.